A single sample gave rise to the 22 T cell receptor beta chains below, sequenced in a study of human T cells and chemical hapten exposure. Time point given: healthy volunteer bleed at 2 weeks. Unfractionated whole blood served as the source for total RNA extraction. Via MiXCR, TCRdb re-called the RACE reads, giving one row per CDR3 protein. The sample shows over 100,000 distinct CDR3 sequences, 9% to 10% of them seen only once. Sequences were obtained from whole blood. Every receptor here comes from a male donor in good health. Some clones in this sample may be carry-over from other donors' samples.

This sequence joins TRBV20-1 and TRBJ1-4; a weak D match, TRBD1 (5 bases). The CDR3 is made up of 14 amino acids. Looked up from germline, CDR1 is DFQATT and CDR2 is SNEGSKA (reference sequence). The V end was cut by 6 bases, the J end by 3 bases, with 14 bases between. CDR3: CSAFAQESNEKLFF. The CDR3 coding sequence is TGCAGTGCGTTCGCACAGGAGTCTAATGAAAAACTGTTTTTT.

This chain joins TRBV4-3 and TRBJ2-2; no clear D gene. The germline V gene encodes CDR1 LGHNA and CDR2 YSLEER. The CDR3 is 13 residues long. V lost 0 bases to trimming and J lost 13 bases, with 12 bases between them. CDR3 protein: CASSQDKGVVLFF. CDR3 bases: TGCGCCAGCAGCCAAGATAAGGGTGTGGTGCTGTTTTTT.

The rearrangement joins TRBV6-2 or TRBV6-3 to TRBJ2-7; TRBD1 agrees at 9 bases. The ends lost 7 bases at V and 1 base at J; junction bases unmatched: 17. The CDR3 is made up of 18 amino acids. CDR1 and CDR2 (germline): MNHEY, SVGEGT. The CDR3 sequence is CASIPTKRTTGGSYEQYF. CDR3 nucleotides: TGTGCCAGCATTCCAACCAAACGCACGACAGGGGGATCCTACGAGCAGTACTTC.

In its sample, this clonotype was seen many times. The chain joins TRBV6-1 to TRBJ1-5; D remains ambiguous. There are 11 residues in the CDR3. The germline V gene has CDR1 MNHNS and CDR2 SASEGT. The germline V and J ends were trimmed by 3 bases and 7 bases, with 4 bases remaining between them. The CDR3 nucleotides are TGTGCCAGCAGTGACACCCAGCCCCAGCATTTT. It specifies CASSDTQPQHF.

This clonotype was picked up one time. J is TRBJ2-2 and V is TRBV6-4; possible D gene TRBD2, 5 bases. The CDR3 has 13 residues. V lost 2 bases, J lost 5 bases, and 6 bases lay in between. CDR1 is MRHNA and CDR2 is SNTAGT in the germline V gene. CDR3 bases: TGTGCCAGCAGTGACACGGGGACCGGGGAGCTGTTTTTT. It translates to CASSDTGTGELFF.

This clonotype was found many times. As DNA, the CDR3 is TGCGCCAGCAGCTTGGTTGCTAGCGGGGGCCTCCAAGAGACCCAGTACTTC. Amino acids: CASSLVASGGLQETQYF. The chain couples TRBV5-1 to TRBJ2-5, with 10 positions matching TRBD2. Germline loops: CDR1 SGHRS, CDR2 YFSETQ. The CDR3 runs to 17 residues. Trimming removed 0 bases from V and 1 base from J; junction bases left unmatched: 6.

The V call is TRBV5-5, the J call TRBJ1-5; 9 bases are a match to TRBD1. Germline CDR1 SGHKS, CDR2 YYEKEE (reference sequence). V lost 4 bases and J lost 5; bases outside the gene matches: 7. CDR3 length: 15 amino acids. In DNA form, the CDR3 reads TGTGCCAGCAGCCCCAACAGGGGGCGGGATCAGCCCCAGCATTTT. Residues: CASSPNRGRDQPQHF.

This clonotype was seen ten or more times. The V and J genes are TRBV7-9 and TRBJ1-3; D not resolved. The CDR3 contains 14 residues. Germline lookup yields CDR1 SEHNR and CDR2 FQNEAQ (reference sequence). The germline V and J ends were trimmed by 6 bases and 8 bases, with 17 bases remaining between them. CDR3 DNA: TGTGCCAGCAGTTGGAAATCGGGTAGGGACACCATATATTTT. It translates to CASSWKSGRDTIYF.

The chain couples TRBV3-1 to TRBJ2-2; 7 nucleotides match TRBD2. The CDR3 extends over 17 amino acids. The V and J ends lost 1 base and 4 bases, in that order; junction bases with no gene match: 9. The germline V gene encodes CDR1 LGHDT and CDR2 YNNKEL (reference sequence). The CDR3 DNA follows: TGTGCCAGCAGCCAAGCCCCGGGGGGAGCGGCCACCGGGGAGCTGTTTTTT. This translates into CASSQAPGGAATGELFF.

In its sample, this clonotype was seen many times. V is TRBV5-6 and J is TRBJ2-1, with D perhaps given as TRBD1 or TRBD2 (5 bases each). Looked up from germline, CDR1 is SGHDT and CDR2 is YYEEEE. The CDR3 is made up of 16 amino acids. V was trimmed by 0 bases and J by 5 bases, leaving 15 bases between them. CDR3 in amino acids: CASSLGQGRSNNEQFF. CDR3 nucleotides: TGTGCCAGCAGCTTGGGCCAGGGACGAAGTAACAATGAGCAGTTCTTC. The complete variable domain, with remaining parts taken from reference TRBV5-6 and TRBJ2-1, reads DAGVTQSPTHLIKTRGQQVTLRCSPKSGHDTVSWYQQALGQGPQFIFQYYEEEERQRGNFPDRFSGHQFPNYSSELNVNALLLGDSALYLCASSLGQGRSNNEQFFGPGTRLTVL.

There are a few counts of this clonotype. The chain links TRBV18 to TRBJ1-1; unclear D gene. Trimming shortened V by 1 base and J by 7 bases, and 4 bases separated the two germline ends. This CDR3 has 11 amino acids. Germline CDR1 reads KGHSH; CDR2 reads LQKENI. CDR3 region: CASSPRGEAFF. In DNA, the CDR3 is TGTGCCAGCTCACCACGGGGTGAAGCTTTCTTT.

The chain couples TRBV10-3 to TRBJ1-1; D unresolved. The CDR3 is 12 amino acids. Germline loops: CDR1 ENHRY, CDR2 SYGVKD. V lost 2 bases and J 12 bases, leaving 13 bases between the germline ends. This chain's CDR3 is CAISEGDGHPFF. The CDR3 nucleotides are TGTGCCATCAGTGAGGGAGACGGGCACCCTTTCTTT.

This clonotype showed up many times. The chain couples TRBV5-1 to TRBJ1-2; D gene unclear. CDR1 is SGHRS and CDR2 is YFSETQ in the germline V gene. The CDR3 is made up of 14 amino acids. Trimming left V 0 bases short and J 8 bases short, with 14 bases between. In DNA form, the CDR3 reads TGCGCCAGCAGCTTGGCGCCCCAAGAGGAAGGCTACACCTTC. Translated, it gives CASSLAPQEEGYTF.

The table lists this clonotype with a few counts. The chain links TRBV5-6 to TRBJ1-1, with D maybe TRBD1 (6 bases). V lost 4 bases to trimming and J lost 6 bases, with 13 bases between them. Per the germline V gene, CDR1 is SGHDT and CDR2 is YYEEEE. This CDR3 has 13 residues. CDR3 in DNA: TGTGCCAGCAGCAGAATACAGGGCCCTGAAGCTTTCTTT. This sequence encodes CASSRIQGPEAFF.

On this clonotype itself: A read error may explain this, as a much larger clone is one base away. The chain links TRBV13 to TRBJ2-7; D is unclear. Germline CDR1 PRHDT, CDR2 FYEKMQ (reference sequence). The CDR3 is made up of 15 amino acids. Trimming stripped 0 bases from V and 0 bases from J, with 9 bases between. The CDR3 sequence is CASSLGQSPSYEQYF. CDR3 sequence (DNA): TGTGCCAGCAGCTTAGGACAGTCGCCCTCCTACGAGCAGTACTTC.

The chain carries TRBV29-1 and TRBJ2-3; maybe TRBD1 (5 bases). This CDR3 comprises 14 residues. With 4 bases removed from V and 3 bases from J, the gap between germline ends came to 14 bases. Per germline, CDR1 SQVTM and CDR2 ANQGSEA. This CDR3 reads CSVVLVRTTDTQYF. CDR3 nucleotides: TGCAGCGTTGTTTTGGTCAGGACAACAGATACGCAGTATTTT.

The count of this clonotype is one. This chain links TRBV7-2 with TRBJ2-7; TRBD2 aligns across 16 bases. Germline CDR1 SGHTA, CDR2 FQGNSA. V lost 6 bases and J lost 7; bases outside the gene matches: 6. This CDR3 is built from 15 residues. CDR3 protein: CASSSGLAGGGEQYF. The DNA for the CDR3 is TGTGCCAGCAGTTCGGGACTAGCGGGAGGGGGGGAGCAGTACTTC.

The chain couples TRBV18 to TRBJ1-1, with D possibly matching TRBD1 (5 bases). CDR3 length: 15 amino acids. Per germline, CDR1 KGHSH and CDR2 LQKENI. V gave up 2 bases and J gave up 1 base, with 11 bases separating them. The CDR3 region is CASSPATTGNTEAFF. DNA of the CDR3: TGTGCCAGCTCACCAGCCACCACAGGGAACACTGAAGCTTTCTTT.

This clonotype came up a few times. DNA of the CDR3: TGTGCCAGCAGTTCGGGACTCCACTTTGAGGAGCAGTACTTC. Translation: CASSSGLHFEEQYF. V and J are TRBV6-2 or TRBV6-3 and TRBJ2-7, with D maybe TRBD2 (6 bases). Germline CDR1 is MNHEY and CDR2 is SVGEGT. This CDR3 contains 14 residues. V was trimmed by 4 bases and J by 7 bases, leaving 17 bases between them.

There are a few counts of this clonotype. The genes are TRBV29-1 and TRBJ1-2, with TRBD1 as a possible D gene (5 bases). The CDR3 runs to 12 residues. Trimming took off 5 bases at V and 2 bases at J, with 9 bases between the two ends. Germline loops: CDR1 SQVTM, CDR2 ANQGSEA. Here the CDR3 DNA reads TGCAGCGTTCCGTCAGGGAACTATGGCTACACCTTC. As protein: CSVPSGNYGYTF.

Notes on this clonotype: This clone may be a read error of a much larger clone one base away. The chain recombines TRBV28 with TRBJ1-6; D is possibly TRBD1 (6 bases). CDR1 is MDHEN, CDR2 SYDVKM, per germline. Deletions cut 3 bases from V and 7 bases from J, with 16 bases between. The length of the CDR3 is 16 residues. The CDR3 spells CASSFEGTFGNSPLHF. The CDR3 region has the DNA TGTGCCAGCAGTTTCGAGGGGACATTCGGGAATTCACCCCTCCACTTT.

The chain links TRBV25-1 to TRBJ2-1; TRBD2 agrees at 7 bases. With 8 bases clipped from V and 9 bases from J, the junction kept 4 bases outside the gene matches. This CDR3 spans 11 amino acids. CDR1 is MGHDK and CDR2 is SYGVNS in the germline V gene. CDR3 loop: CASGLVSEQFF. CDR3 DNA sequence: TGTGCCAGCGGACTAGTTAGTGAGCAGTTCTTC.